These 23 T cell receptor beta chains were sequenced from one sample in a study of tumor and adjacent non-tumor tissue in lung cancer. The library came from three nested PCR rounds adapted from ARM-PCR protocols. TCRdb passed the multiplex PCR reads through MiXCR, listing each CDR3 protein once. The sample lists some 100,000 distinct CDR3 sequences; more than 60% were seen once. No cell sorting was done before RNA was extracted from the tissue. Sample: lung tumor tissue. These receptor sequences come from an older woman with non-small cell lung cancer.

Turning to this clonotype: The CDR3 ends on some other residue instead of the conserved phenylalanine or tryptophan, so this is likely a read error. The rearrangement uses TRBV29-1 and TRBJ1-2; D call uncertain. Trimming took 3 bases from V and 6 from J, leaving 11 bases between them. Germline assignment: CDR1 SQVTM and CDR2 ANQGSEA. The CDR3 runs to 12 residues. CDR3 nucleotide sequence: TGCAGCGTTGATGTCGACCAGGATGGCTACACCTTA. Its protein is CSVDVDQDGYTL.

The chain combines TRBV11-2 with TRBJ1-2, with 7 positions matching TRBD1. V shed 5 bases, J shed 7 bases, and the junction held 7 bases outside the gene matches. This CDR3 contains 13 residues. CDR1 and CDR2 from the germline V gene are SGHAT and FQNNGV. CDR3 bases: TGTGCCAGCAGCACTACAGGGGCCACTGGCTACACCTTC. Translation: CASSTTGATGYTF.

Comments on this clonotype: One end of the junction is discordant with germline, which a read error may explain. V usage is TRBV11-3 and J usage is TRBJ2-3, with D tentatively TRBD2 (6 bases). The germline gives CDR1 SGHNT, CDR2 YENEEA. This CDR3 spans 15 amino acids. This CDR3 reads CASSPTGMGGHRQCF. CDR3 nucleotides: TGTGCCAGCAGCCCCACCGGGATGGGAGGTCATAGGCAGTGTTTT.

On this clonotype itself: Compared with germline, one end of the junction differs, possibly owing to a read error. The chain links TRBV11-2 to TRBJ1-5; 9 nucleotides match TRBD1. The CDR3 extends over 13 amino acids. From germline, CDR1 is SGHAT and CDR2 FQNNGV. The CDR3 DNA reads as TGTGCCAGCTCCCAGGACAGGGGTCAACCCCAACACTTT. Protein sequence: CASSQDRGQPQHF.

For this clonotype: A read error may produce the germline difference seen at one junction end. This sequence joins TRBV11-2 and TRBJ2-2; 7 bases line up with TRBD2. The germline gives CDR1 SGHAT, CDR2 FQNNGV. The CDR3 runs 14 residues. CDR3 protein: CDSSSQLASGELFF. The CDR3 nucleotides are TGTGACAGCAGCTCCCAACTAGCGTCCGGGGAGCTGTTTTTT. The variable domain in full, with the rest retrieved from reference TRBV11-2 and TRBJ2-2, is EAGVAQSPRYKIIEKRQSVAFWCNPISGHATLYWYQQILGQGPKLLIQFQNNGVVDDSQLPKDRFSAERLKGVDSTLKIQPAKLEDSAVYLCDSSSQLASGELFFGEGSRLTVL.

CDR3 amino acids: CASSNDTNEQFF. In DNA form, the CDR3 reads TGTGCCAGCAGCAACGACACTAATGAGCAGTTCTTC. The gene calls are TRBV14 and TRBJ2-1; no definite D call. Trimming took off 5 bases at V and 7 bases at J, with 9 bases between the two ends. The CDR3 runs 12 residues. CDR1 and CDR2 (germline): SGHDN, FVKESK. Drawing the rest from reference TRBV14 and TRBJ2-1, the complete variable domain is EAGVTQFPSHSVIEKGQTVTLRCDPISGHDNLYWYRRVMGKEIKFLLHFVKESKQDESGMPNNRFLAERTGGTYSTLKVQPAELEDSGVYFCASSNDTNEQFFGPGTRLTVL.

This clonotype was seen a single time. The junction differs from germline at one of its ends, possibly a read error. The V call is TRBV5-6, the J call TRBJ2-7, with TRBD1 matching 9 bases. The germline V gene has CDR1 SGHDT and CDR2 YYEEEE. CDR3 length: 13 amino acids. Written as DNA, the CDR3 is TGTGCAAGCAGCGGACAGGGGTTCCACGAGCAGTACTTC. Its translation is CASSGQGFHEQYF.

A remark on this clonotype: At one end, the junction sequence differs from germline, possibly due to a read error. This rearrangement joins TRBV11-2 to TRBJ2-1; D is uncertain. CDR1 SGHAT and CDR2 FQNNGV come from the germline V gene. The CDR3 length is 13 residues. CDR3: CSSIFSLNNEQFF. CDR3 DNA sequence: TGTTCCAGCATCTTTTCCCTGAACAATGAGCAGTTCTTC. The variable domain in full, completed from reference TRBV11-2 and TRBJ2-1, reads EAGVAQSPRYKIIEKRQSVAFWCNPISGHATLYWYQQILGQGPKLLIQFQNNGVVDDSQLPKDRFSAERLKGVDSTLKIQPAKLEDSAVYLCSSIFSLNNEQFFGPGTRLTVL.

Remarks on this clonotype: The missing conserved phenylalanine or tryptophan at the end of this CDR3 makes a read error likely. The chain carries TRBV11-3 and TRBJ2-1, with 8 bases that match TRBD2. The CDR3 sequence is 17 residues long. Germline CDR1 and CDR2: SGHNT and YENEEA. This chain's CDR3 is CASTLELTSVSHDEQFS. The DNA of the CDR3 is TGTGCCAGCACCTTAGAGTTGACTAGCGTGAGCCACGATGAGCAGTTCTCC.

J is TRBJ2-7 and V is TRBV28, with 10 positions matching TRBD2. The CDR3 length is 14 residues. Germline CDR1 is MDHEN and CDR2 is SYDVKM. With 6 bases clipped from V and 2 bases from J, the junction kept 4 bases outside the gene matches. In DNA, the CDR3 is TGTGCCAGCAGGCCTAGCGGGAGAGCCTACGAGCAGTACTTC. Translated: CASRPSGRAYEQYF.

A word on this clonotype: An end of the junction does not agree with germline; a read error may underlie this. The chain carries TRBV29-1 and TRBJ2-7; 8 nucleotides agree with TRBD1. CDR3 size: 15 residues. The V gene's germline CDR1 is SQVTM and CDR2 ANQGSEA. The chain's CDR3 is CNVDEGTGGSYEQYF. The CDR3, as DNA: TGCAACGTTGATGAGGGAACAGGGGGGTCCTACGAGCAGTACTTC.

To note about this clonotype: Given the absence of the conserved phenylalanine or tryptophan at the CDR3 end, a read error is likely. The V gene is TRBV11-2, the J gene TRBJ1-1; no clear D gene. There are 15 residues in the CDR3. V lost 5 bases, J lost 2 bases, and 15 bases lay in between. Germline lookup yields CDR1 SGHAT and CDR2 FQNNGV. CDR3 in amino acids: CASSPGEWGNTEAFL. The CDR3 DNA sequence: TGTGCCAGCAGCCCCGGGGAGTGGGGTAACACTGAAGCTTTCTTA.

Notes on this clonotype: The germline gene is not matched at one end of the junction; a read error may be the cause. The CDR3: CVSSQASGVEFNEQFF. CDR3 sequence (DNA): TGTGTCAGCAGCCAAGCTTCGGGAGTTGAATTCAATGAGCAGTTCTTC. The genes are TRBV14 and TRBJ2-1, with a tentative D call TRBD2 (6 bases). CDR1 is SGHDN, CDR2 FVKESK, per germline. This CDR3 has 16 residues.

The J gene is TRBJ1-6, the V gene TRBV28, with 7 nucleotides matching TRBD1. Germline V gene data show CDR1 as MDHEN and CDR2 as SYDVKM. The CDR3 runs to 19 residues. Trimming took 5 bases from V and 0 from J; bases not matched to a gene: 13. CDR3 in amino acids: CASSPPPGQTSSYNSPLHF. As DNA, the CDR3 is TGTGCCAGCAGTCCCCCCCCGGGACAGACGAGCTCCTATAATTCACCCCTCCACTTT.

Points on this clonotype: A read error may be the cause here, since a much bigger clone is one base away. V is TRBV4-1 and J is TRBJ1-2; 9 bases line up with TRBD1. After removal of 1 base from V and 7 bases from J, the junction contained 7 bases not matched to a gene. Germline values: CDR1 MGHRA, CDR2 YSYEKL. The CDR3 has 15 residues. The CDR3 sequence is CASSQVSTGGCGYTF. The CDR3 nucleotides read TGCGCCAGCAGCCAAGTATCGACAGGGGGATGTGGCTACACCTTC.

Comment on this clonotype: It is likely a read error, because the conserved phenylalanine at the end of the CDR3 is missing. This chain uses TRBV11-1 with TRBJ2-2; 7 bases match TRBD2. Germline V gene sequence: CDR1 SGHAT, CDR2 FQDESV (reference sequence). This CDR3 is built from 17 residues. V lost 4 bases to trimming and J lost 4 bases; unmatched junction nucleotides: 12. The CDR3 here is CASSSRLAGESTGELFS. CDR3 bases: TGTGCCAGCAGCTCGCGACTAGCTGGAGAATCCACCGGGGAGCTGTTTTCT.

Details on this clonotype: A much larger clone sits a single nucleotide away, making a read error possible. The chain joins TRBV12-3 or TRBV12-4 to TRBJ2-1; D call uncertain. This CDR3 is 12 amino acids long. CDR3 coding DNA: TGTGCCAGCAATTTCAGGTACAATGAGCAGTTATTC. Translation: CASNFRYNEQLF.

The chain carries TRBV28 and TRBJ2-2, with 8 bases fitting TRBD2. The CDR3 covers 14 residues. CDR1 is MDHEN, CDR2 SYDVKM, per germline. Unmatched junction bases numbered 8, after V lost 11 bases and J lost 3 bases. CDR3 loop: CASLTGGDTGELFF. Here the CDR3 DNA reads TGTGCCTCTCTAACGGGAGGGGACACCGGGGAGCTGTTTTTT.

Regarding this clonotype: Compared with germline, one end of the junction differs, possibly owing to a read error. V gene TRBV6-2 or TRBV6-3 combines with J gene TRBJ2-7; D perhaps matches TRBD2 (5 bases). The length of the CDR3 is 16 residues. Germline V lookup: CDR1 MNHEY, CDR2 SVGEGT. The CDR3 spells CASITRKTTGFHELYF. In nucleotides, the CDR3 is TGTGCCAGCATCACCCGGAAGACAACGGGATTTCACGAGCTGTACTTC.

Note on this clonotype: This may be a read error, as it is one base from a much larger clone. The gene calls are TRBV20-1 and TRBJ2-3, with 8 bases fitting TRBD1. Germline CDR1 is DFQATT and CDR2 is SNEGSKA (reference sequence). This CDR3 has 11 residues. This CDR3 is CGAVRTGTQYF. The CDR3 DNA reads TGCGGTGCAGTACGGACAGGGACGCAGTATTTT.

About this clonotype itself: Sequence at one end of the junction differs from germline and may be a read error. CDR3 sequence: CASSLVQARANILTF. In nucleotides, the CDR3 is TGTGCCAGCAGCTTAGTGCAGGCTCGGGCCAACATCCTGACTTTC. V is TRBV11-2 and J is TRBJ2-6; D gene uncertain. Germline CDR1 and CDR2: SGHAT and FQNNGV. This CDR3 comprises 15 residues.

Many counts were recorded for this clonotype. The V and J genes are TRBV4-3 and TRBJ2-7; a weak D match, TRBD1 (5 bases). This CDR3 has 13 residues. Trimming cost V 0 bases and J 4 bases, with 7 bases left between them. Looked up from germline, CDR1 is LGHNA and CDR2 is YSLEER. The CDR3, as DNA: TGCGCCAGCAGCCAAGATAGGGGTTACGAGCAGTACTTC. It specifies CASSQDRGYEQYF.

Worth noting for this clonotype: No conserved phenylalanine or tryptophan is present at the end of the CDR3, so a read error is the likely explanation. The CDR3 DNA reads TGTGCCAGCAGTCCTGGCGGGGGGGGCGGGTATAATTCACCCCTCCACTAT. Residues: CASSPGGGGGYNSPLHY. The V call is TRBV28, the J call TRBJ1-6, with D perhaps TRBD1 (6 bases). The CDR3 runs to 17 residues. CDR1 MDHEN and CDR2 SYDVKM come from the germline V gene. Trimming left V 5 bases short and J 4 bases short, with 18 bases between.